Included here is one TCR beta chain sequence, with context. It lacks a known antigen. Per-nucleotide qualities are absent, and no much larger clonotype sits a single base away. The donors belonged to the validation cohort of around 120 subjects, which was separate from the approximately 660-subject first cohort. The sample originates from a study of cytomegalovirus exposure and HLA in healthy donors (dated by TCRdb to 2016 to 2017). Looking at the study overall: According to a later analysis, the 110 or so validation repertoires were produced on the same platform as the 700 or so repertoires of the first cohort. The study aimed to test whether cataloging public T cell receptors could reveal signatures of past pathogen exposure. High-throughput TCR immunosequencing, statistical association of individual TCRs with disease status, and machine learning were combined to predict cytomegalovirus infection status. In addition to the first cohort of 666 subjects, a separate validation cohort of 120 different subjects was used.

Library prep was done by the immunoSEQ multiplex PCR assay. Per the original workflow: To diagnose cytomegalovirus status from the catalog of TCR beta chain sequences, a statistical classification framework was built. TCRdb provides this immuneACCESS table in a form limited to in-frame rearrangements. Some clones are lacking; in checked studies, under half of them reflect an unresolved V gene, and why the rest are absent is not known. Clone size and V and J calls were adopted from that table, with D and trimming inferred from the DNA. The sample table contains about 74,000 clones; only one count was recorded for roughly 92% of them. Less than 2% of the sample lies in the top ten. What the authors observed across the whole study: A few of the identified cytomegalovirus-associated TCR beta chains were confirmed in vitro to be specific for cytomegalovirus antigens. Most TCR sequences were observed very rarely across donors, whereas some public TCRs were present in many individuals. It was suggested by the authors that the approach could potentially be generalized to other disease states and immunological phenotypes. The classifier was reported to diagnose cytomegalovirus status with high specificity and sensitivity in both the original cohort and the validation cohort. In a later analysis, TCRs clustered in the first cohort were found to also tend to co-occur in the approximately 120 validation repertoires, with about 93% of cluster scores above 0. A later analysis had no HLA typing for the validation cohort, so co-occurrence there was scored across all 120 or so repertoires. In the study, about 150 TCR beta chains were listed as associated with cytomegalovirus.

The sequencing input was PBMCs. The TCR comes from a woman younger than 30 in good health and CMV-seropositive.

The CDR3 region has the sequence CASSTGTTKNIQYF. The DNA sequence follows: TGTGCCAGCAGCACCGGGACAACCAAAAACATTCAGTACTTC. The rearrangement combines TRBV6-5 with TRBJ2-4; D gene: possibly TRBD1, on 6 matching bases. The germline V gene specifies MNHEY as CDR1 and SVGAGI as CDR2. At the junction V is shortened by 6 bases and J by 2 bases, with 11 bases in between. From the cysteine up to the phenylalanine, the CDR3 has a length of 14 residues. The CDR3 DNA has 42 bases and is translated from base 1.